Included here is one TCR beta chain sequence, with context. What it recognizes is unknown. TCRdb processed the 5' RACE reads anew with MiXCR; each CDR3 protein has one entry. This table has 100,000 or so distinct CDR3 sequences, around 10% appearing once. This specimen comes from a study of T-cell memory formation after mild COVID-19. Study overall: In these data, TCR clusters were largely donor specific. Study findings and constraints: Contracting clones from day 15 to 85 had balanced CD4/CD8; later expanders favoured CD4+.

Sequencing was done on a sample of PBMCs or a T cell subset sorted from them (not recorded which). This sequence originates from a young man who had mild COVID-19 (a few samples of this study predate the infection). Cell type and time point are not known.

The CDR3 region is CASSFDRRRVYQETQYF. The CDR3 DNA reads as TGTGCCAGCAGTTTTGACCGGAGGCGGGTGTACCAAGAGACCCAGTACTTC. V usage is TRBV6-2 or TRBV6-3 and J usage is TRBJ2-5; TRBD2 might be the D (5 bases). The V gene lost 4 bases and the J gene lost 0 bases, with 18 bases spanning the gap. The germline gives CDR1 MNHEY, CDR2 SVGEGT. This CDR3 region has 17 residues.